A selection of T cell receptor beta chains follows, all from one sample in a study of OX40 agonist ivuxolimab in advanced cancers. This table comes from immunoSEQ multiplex PCR, and its TCRdb copy is limited to in-frame clones, with some not included. This table has about 80,000 clones, approximately 92% appearing once. The sample in question was CD4+ or CD8+ T cells sorted from blood, obtained in a trial of the OX40 agonist ivuxolimab. These receptors originate from an adult with an advanced solid tumor such as melanoma, head and neck, liver or kidney cancer. Both conserved end residues are part of each CDR3. The D gene is left open where the match is weak. Clone size is not always given. Where it is, it says once, few, many or a class for expanded clones.

D gene,J gene,V gene,clone size,CDR3 protein,CDR3 DNA
TRBD1,TRBJ2-1,TRBV25-1,.,CASSEAGTGVDNEQFF,TGTGCCAGCAGTGAAGCAGGGACAGGGGTTGACAATGAGCAGTTCTTC
.,TRBJ1-5,TRBV2,.,CASTILIGDQPQHF,TGTGCCAGCACCATCTTGATCGGGGATCAGCCCCAGCATTTT
.,TRBJ2-7,TRBV5-1,few,CASSLGGSGGGYEQYF,TGCGCCAGCAGCTTGGGGGGTTCGGGCGGCGGTTACGAGCAGTACTTC
.,TRBJ2-3,TRBV9,.,CASSVTSSTDTQYF,TGTGCCAGCAGCGTGACTTCTAGCACAGATACGCAGTATTTT
TRBD1,TRBJ1-5,TRBV19,.,CASTPGQGNQPQHF,TGTGCCAGTACTCCGGGACAGGGAAATCAGCCCCAGCATTTT
.,TRBJ1-5,TRBV19,.,CASSSRTDGSNQPQHF,TGTGCCAGTAGTAGCCGAACGGACGGGAGCAATCAGCCCCAGCATTTT
TRBD1,TRBJ2-1,TRBV30,.,CAWSVQGDSTPYNEQFF,TGTGCCTGGAGTGTACAGGGGGACTCCACTCCCTACAATGAGCAGTTCTTC
.,TRBJ1-1,TRBV27,.,CASSLYRSGGYNTEAFF,TGTGCCAGCAGTTTATACCGGTCGGGGGGATACAACACTGAAGCTTTCTTT
.,TRBJ1-1,TRBV6-1,.,CASKWGNTEAFF,TGTGCCAGCAAGTGGGGGAACACTGAAGCTTTCTTT
.,TRBJ2-2,TRBV5-4,.,CASNAPNTGELFF,TGTGCCAGCAACGCCCCGAACACCGGGGAGCTGTTTTTT
.,TRBJ1-6,TRBV7-3,.,CASSLLSEGSPLHF,TGTGCCAGCAGCTTACTCTCCGAAGGTTCACCCCTCCACTTT
TRBD2,TRBJ2-3,TRBV5-4,.,CASSSAGGAPDTQYF,TGTGCCAGCAGCTCAGCCGGGGGGGCTCCAGATACGCAGTATTTT
.,TRBJ1-2,TRBV5-6,.,CASSLGGAGGYTF,TGTGCCAGCAGCTTGGGGGGGGCGGGAGGCTACACCTTC
.,TRBJ2-3,TRBV10-3,.,CAISDFRGTDTQYF,TGTGCCATCAGTGATTTTAGGGGCACAGATACGCAGTATTTT
TRBD2,TRBJ2-7,TRBV4-2,.,CASSQPAGGGAGEQYF,TGTGCCAGCAGCCAGCCTGCTGGCGGGGGGGCAGGAGAGCAGTACTTC
.,TRBJ2-2,TRBV10-1,.,CASRTSGTGELFF,TGCGCCAGCAGAACTTCGGGGACCGGGGAGCTGTTTTTT
.,TRBJ2-1,TRBV5-1,.,CASSLAGSTYNEQFF,TGCGCCAGCAGCTTGGCCGGGAGTACCTACAATGAGCAGTTCTTC
TRBD1,TRBJ1-2,TRBV5-4,once,CASSSSGTGIYGYTF,TGTGCCAGCAGCTCCTCCGGGACAGGGATCTATGGCTACACCTTC
.,TRBJ1-4,TRBV5-5,.,CASSPDSNEKLFF,TGTGCCAGCAGCCCGGACAGCAATGAAAAACTGTTTTTT
.,TRBJ1-1,TRBV10-3,.,CAISDWPEGAFF,TGTGCCATCAGTGATTGGCCTGAGGGAGCTTTCTTT
.,TRBJ2-3,TRBV9,.,CASSVGALAGDTQYF,TGTGCCAGCAGCGTAGGGGCGCTAGCTGGGGATACGCAGTATTTT
.,TRBJ2-7,TRBV4-2,.,CASSQEVGRPNLNYEQYF,TGTGCCAGCAGCCAAGAGGTGGGAAGGCCGAACCTTAACTACGAGCAGTACTTC
TRBD1,TRBJ2-7,TRBV11-2,.,CASRAGTGVGEQYF,TGTGCCAGCAGGGCCGGGACAGGGGTCGGCGAGCAGTACTTC
.,TRBJ1-4,TRBV11-2,.,CASSLNPNEKLFF,TGTGCCAGCAGCCTGAATCCTAATGAAAAACTGTTTTTT
TRBD1,TRBJ1-2,TRBV7-9,many,CASSRGQNYGYTF,TGTGCCAGCAGCCGGGGACAGAACTATGGCTACACCTTC
.,TRBJ1-5,TRBV14,.,CASSQSGLNQPQHF,TGTGCCAGCAGCCAATCTGGACTCAATCAGCCCCAGCATTTT
.,TRBJ2-1,TRBV5-4,.,CASSLQGTTNEQFF,TGTGCCAGCAGCTTGCAGGGGACTACCAATGAGCAGTTCTTC
.,TRBJ1-5,TRBV23-1,once,CATRSRRGRRCNQPQHF,TGCGCCACCCGTTCCCGGAGGGGCAGGCGGTGCAATCAGCCCCAGCATTTT
TRBD1,TRBJ2-1,TRBV5-1,.,CASSLDGTGGSYNEQFF,TGCGCCAGCAGCTTGGACGGGACAGGGGGATCCTACAATGAGCAGTTCTTC
.,TRBJ1-4,TRBV14,.,CASSQAPAEKLFF,TGTGCCAGCAGCCAAGCCCCAGCTGAAAAACTGTTTTTT
TRBD1,TRBJ2-1,TRBV7-8,.,CASSLVSGGDYEQFF,TGTGCCAGCAGCTTAGTGTCAGGGGGAGATTATGAGCAGTTCTTC
.,TRBJ2-5,TRBV11-2,once,CASSLEDSLQETQYF,TGTGCCAGCAGCTTAGAGGACAGCCTTCAAGAGACCCAGTACTTC
.,TRBJ2-2,TRBV7-2,.,CASSLFTAGSQNTGELFF,TGTGCCAGCAGCTTATTTACGGCCGGGAGTCAAAACACCGGGGAGCTGTTTTTT
.,TRBJ2-7,TRBV2,.,CASSRGISYEQYF,TGTGCCAGCTCAAGGGGCATCTCCTACGAGCAGTACTTC
TRBD1,TRBJ1-1,TRBV5-1,.,CASSLQQGANTEAFF,TGCGCCAGCAGCTTGCAGCAGGGGGCGAATACTGAAGCTTTCTTT
.,TRBJ2-7,TRBV2,.,CASSEGWTETHEQYF,TGTGCCAGCAGTGAAGGGTGGACGGAGACCCACGAGCAGTACTTC
.,TRBJ1-6,TRBV27,.,CASSPGSYLQSSYNSPLHF,TGTGCCAGCAGTCCCGGCTCCTACCTACAAAGCTCCTATAATTCACCCCTCCACTTT
.,TRBJ2-6,TRBV25-1,.,CASSLSGANVLTF,TGTGCCAGCAGTCTGAGTGGGGCCAACGTCCTGACTTTC
.,TRBJ2-7,TRBV2,.,CASSELKGSDYEQYF,TGTGCCAGCAGTGAATTAAAGGGGAGTGACTACGAGCAGTACTTC
.,TRBJ1-6,TRBV5-8,.,CASSLASTGSNSPLHF,TGTGCCAGCAGCTTGGCGTCGACAGGCTCTAATTCACCCCTCCACTTT
.,TRBJ2-5,TRBV18,.,CASSQEQETQYF,TGTGCCAGCTCACAAGAACAAGAGACCCAGTACTTC
.,TRBJ1-2,TRBV7-9,once,CASSLASHEATSGYTF,TGTGCCAGCAGCTTAGCCTCCCACGAGGCCACTAGCGGCTACACCTTC
.,TRBJ1-3,TRBV6-5,once,CASRRGPEDTIYF,TGTGCCAGCCGCCGGGGTCCGGAGGACACCATATATTTT
TRBD1,TRBJ1-5,TRBV28,.,CASSRTGPNQPQHF,TGTGCCAGCAGTCGGACAGGGCCGAATCAGCCCCAGCATTTT
TRBD2,TRBJ2-7,TRBV29-1,.,CSVEEIAGGVSYEQYF,TGCAGCGTTGAAGAGATTGCGGGGGGGGTATCCTACGAGCAGTACTTC
.,TRBJ1-5,TRBV5-6,.,CASSLWSVSNQPQHF,TGTGCCAGCAGCTTGTGGTCGGTAAGCAATCAGCCCCAGCATTTT
.,TRBJ1-6,TRBV2,.,CASSDWGRNSPLHF,TGTGCCAGCAGTGATTGGGGGAGGAATTCACCCCTCCACTTT
TRBD2,TRBJ2-1,TRBV14,.,CASSQVAGGQYNEQFF,TGTGCCAGCAGCCAGGTAGCGGGGGGCCAATACAATGAGCAGTTCTTC
.,TRBJ2-3,TRBV4-1,.,CASSPDRRTDTQYF,TGCGCCAGCAGCCCCGACAGACGCACAGATACGCAGTATTTT
.,TRBJ2-1,TRBV10-3,once,CAIRSGAGYNEQFF,TGTGCCATCAGGTCGGGTGCCGGGTACAATGAGCAGTTCTTC
TRBD2,TRBJ2-7,TRBV5-1,.,CASSLPPPSGGYEQYF,TGCGCCAGCAGCTTGCCCCCGCCTAGCGGGGGATACGAGCAGTACTTC
.,TRBJ2-5,TRBV7-2,.,CASSFSSQTWETQYF,TGTGCCAGCAGCTTTTCCTCTCAGACCTGGGAGACCCAGTACTTC
.,TRBJ1-2,TRBV27,.,CASSSREVYGYTF,TGTGCCAGCAGCTCAAGGGAAGTCTATGGCTACACCTTC
TRBD1,TRBJ1-2,TRBV27,.,CASRGQVYGYTF,TGTGCCAGCAGGGGACAGGTCTATGGCTACACCTTC
TRBD2,TRBJ2-3,TRBV9,.,CASSVARTSSGDTQYF,TGTGCCAGCAGCGTAGCCAGGACTAGCTCCGGAGATACGCAGTATTTT
.,TRBJ2-6,TRBV7-8,.,CASSLGPGSGANVLTF,TGTGCCAGCAGCTTAGGTCCGGGGTCTGGGGCCAACGTCCTGACTTTC
TRBD1,TRBJ2-2,TRBV5-4,.,CASSLQGARGELFF,TGTGCCAGCAGCTTGCAGGGGGCGCGAGGGGAGCTGTTTTTT